Detailed here is one TCR beta chain. No antigen is known for it. Per the germline V gene, CDR1 is SGHRS and CDR2 is YFSETQ. Trimming left V 5 bases short and J 7 bases short, with 12 bases between. The CDR3 extends over 13 amino acids. This entry belongs to a study of OX40 agonist ivuxolimab in advanced cancers. Study information: It was permissible to have had prior anti-PD-1, anti-PD-L1 or anti-CTLA-4 therapy, and approximately 40% had some.

Findings and limits, study-wide: More expanded clones were seen, on average, in CD8+ T cells than in CD4+.

Profiling relied on immunoSEQ multiplex PCR, and the TCRdb table lists in-frame clones only, not all of them. The sample contains about 60,000 clones, under 95% of which appear only once. The clonotype comes from an adult with an advanced solid tumor such as melanoma, head and neck, liver or kidney cancer. The chain has TRBV5-1 and TRBJ1-4; weak D call: TRBD1 (6 bases). The sample here was CD4+ or CD8+ T cells sorted from blood, taken in a trial of the OX40 agonist ivuxolimab. The CDR3 coding sequence is TGCGCCAGCAGACCGGGGGCAGGTGAAAAACTGTTTTTT. As protein: CASRPGAGEKLFF.